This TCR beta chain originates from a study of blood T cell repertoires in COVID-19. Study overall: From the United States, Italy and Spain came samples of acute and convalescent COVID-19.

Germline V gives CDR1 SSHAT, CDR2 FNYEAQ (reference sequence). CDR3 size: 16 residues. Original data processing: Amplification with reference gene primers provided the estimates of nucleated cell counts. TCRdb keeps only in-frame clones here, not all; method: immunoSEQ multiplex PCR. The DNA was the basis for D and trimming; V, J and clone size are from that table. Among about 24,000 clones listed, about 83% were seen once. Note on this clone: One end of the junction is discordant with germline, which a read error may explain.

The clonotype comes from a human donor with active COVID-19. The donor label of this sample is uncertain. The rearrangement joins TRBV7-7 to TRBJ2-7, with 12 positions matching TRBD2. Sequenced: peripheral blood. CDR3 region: CASSPTPTSGGYEQYF. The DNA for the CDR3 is TGTGCTAGCAGCCCTACCCCGACTAGCGGGGGCTACGAGCAGTACTTC.